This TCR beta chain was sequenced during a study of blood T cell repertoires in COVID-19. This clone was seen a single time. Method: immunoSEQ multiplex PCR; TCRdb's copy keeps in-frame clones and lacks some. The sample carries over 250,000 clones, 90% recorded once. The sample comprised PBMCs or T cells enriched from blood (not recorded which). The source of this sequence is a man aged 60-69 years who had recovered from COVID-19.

The CDR3 nucleotides read TGTGCCAGCAGTAAGGGGGCGAATTCTGGAAACACCATATATTTT. Its translation: CASSKGANSGNTIYF. The chain has TRBV3-1 (or the pseudogene TRBV3-2) and TRBJ1-3, with 7 bases lining up with TRBD1. Germline loops: CDR1 LGHDT, CDR2 YNNKEL (reference sequence). This CDR3 has 15 amino acids. V trimming: 6 bases; J trimming: 1 base; junction bases outside the gene matches: 6.